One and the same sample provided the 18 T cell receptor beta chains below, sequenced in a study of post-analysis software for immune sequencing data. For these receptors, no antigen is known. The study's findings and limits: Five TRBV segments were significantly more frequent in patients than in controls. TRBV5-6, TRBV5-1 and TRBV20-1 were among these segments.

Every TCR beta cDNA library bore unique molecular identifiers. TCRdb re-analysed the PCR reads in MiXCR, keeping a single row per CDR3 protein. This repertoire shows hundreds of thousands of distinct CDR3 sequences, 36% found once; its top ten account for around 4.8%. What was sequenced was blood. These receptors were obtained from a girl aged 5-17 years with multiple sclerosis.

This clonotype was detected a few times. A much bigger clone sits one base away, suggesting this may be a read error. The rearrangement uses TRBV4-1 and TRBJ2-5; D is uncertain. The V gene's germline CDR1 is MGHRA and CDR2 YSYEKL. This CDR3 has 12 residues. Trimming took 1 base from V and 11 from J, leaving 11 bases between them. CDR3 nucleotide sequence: TGCGCCAGCAGCCAAGGACCCGGTGAGCAGTACTTC. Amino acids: CASSQGPGEQYF.

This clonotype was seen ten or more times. In DNA, the CDR3 is TGTGCCAGCAGCCCAAGGCCTAGCGGGGGGGTAGATACGCAGTATTTT. Encoded protein: CASSPRPSGGVDTQYF. This chain uses TRBV27 with TRBJ2-3, with TRBD2 matching 12 bases. The CDR3 is 16 residues long. CDR1 MNHEY and CDR2 SMNVEV come from the germline V gene (reference sequence). After removal of 6 bases from V and 5 bases from J, the junction contained 9 bases not matched to a gene.

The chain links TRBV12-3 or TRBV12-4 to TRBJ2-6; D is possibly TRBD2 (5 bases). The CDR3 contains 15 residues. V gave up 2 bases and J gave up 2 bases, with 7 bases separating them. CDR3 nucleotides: TGTGCCAGCAGTTTATACGGGGCTGGGGCCAACGTCCTGACTTTC. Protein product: CASSLYGAGANVLTF.

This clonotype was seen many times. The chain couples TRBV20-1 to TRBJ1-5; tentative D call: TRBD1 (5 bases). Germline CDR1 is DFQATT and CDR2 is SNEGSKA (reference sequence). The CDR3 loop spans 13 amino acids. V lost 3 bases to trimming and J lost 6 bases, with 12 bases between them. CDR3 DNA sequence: TGCAGTGCTAGGAGGGGTGAGGTTCAGCCCCAGCATTTT. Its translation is CSARRGEVQPQHF.

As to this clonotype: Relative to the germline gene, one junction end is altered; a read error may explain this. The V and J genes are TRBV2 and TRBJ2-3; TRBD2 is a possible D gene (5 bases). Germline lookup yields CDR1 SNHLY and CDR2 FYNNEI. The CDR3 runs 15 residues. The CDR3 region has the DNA TGTGCCAGCAGGAGACTGATTTCTAGCACAGATATGCAGTATTTT. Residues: CASRRLISSTDMQYF.

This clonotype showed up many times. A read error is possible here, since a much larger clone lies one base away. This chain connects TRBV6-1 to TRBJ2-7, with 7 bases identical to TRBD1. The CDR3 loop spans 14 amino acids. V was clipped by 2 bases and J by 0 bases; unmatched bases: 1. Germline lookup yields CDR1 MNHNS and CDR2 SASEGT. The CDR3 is CASSERDSSYEQYF. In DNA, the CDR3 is TGTGCCAGCAGTGAACGGGACAGCTCCTACGAGCAGTACTTC.

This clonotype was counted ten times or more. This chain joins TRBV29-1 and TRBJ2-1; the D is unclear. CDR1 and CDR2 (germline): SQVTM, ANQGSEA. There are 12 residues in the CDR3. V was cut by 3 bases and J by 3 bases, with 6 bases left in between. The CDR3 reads CSVEASYNEQFF. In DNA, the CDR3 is TGCAGCGTTGAGGCCAGCTACAATGAGCAGTTCTTC.

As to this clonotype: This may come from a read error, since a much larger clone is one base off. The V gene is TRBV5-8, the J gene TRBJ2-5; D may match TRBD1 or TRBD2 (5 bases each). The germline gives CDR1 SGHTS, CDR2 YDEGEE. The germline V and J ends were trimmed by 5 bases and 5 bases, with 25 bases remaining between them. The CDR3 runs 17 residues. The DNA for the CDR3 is TGTGCCAGCAGTCCGGCCGGTCAGGGACCGTCGGCGGAGACCCAGTACTTC. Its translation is CASSPAGQGPSAETQYF.

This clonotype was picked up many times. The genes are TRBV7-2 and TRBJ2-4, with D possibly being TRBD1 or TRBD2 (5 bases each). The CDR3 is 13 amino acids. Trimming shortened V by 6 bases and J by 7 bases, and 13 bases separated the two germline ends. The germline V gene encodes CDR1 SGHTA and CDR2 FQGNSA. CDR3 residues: CASRSGASNIQYF. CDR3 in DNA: TGTGCCAGCAGATCCGGGGCCAGTAACATTCAGTACTTC. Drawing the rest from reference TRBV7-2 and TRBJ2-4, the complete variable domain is GAGVSQSPSNKVTEKGKDVELRCDPISGHTALYWYRQSLGQGLEFLIYFQGNSAPDKSGLPSDRFSAERTGGSVSTLTIQRTQQEDSAVYLCASRSGASNIQYFGAGTRLSVL.

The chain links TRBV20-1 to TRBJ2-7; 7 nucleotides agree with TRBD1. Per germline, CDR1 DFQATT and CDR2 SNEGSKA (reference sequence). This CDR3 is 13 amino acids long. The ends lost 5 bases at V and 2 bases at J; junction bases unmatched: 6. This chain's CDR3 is CSASSDRAYEQYF. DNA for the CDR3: TGCAGTGCTTCCTCCGACAGGGCCTACGAGCAGTACTTC.

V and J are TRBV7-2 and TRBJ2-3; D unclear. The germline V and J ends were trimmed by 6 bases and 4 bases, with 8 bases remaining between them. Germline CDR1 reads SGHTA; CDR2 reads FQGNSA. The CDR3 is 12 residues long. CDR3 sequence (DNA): TGTGCCAGCAGGCTATCCCCAGATACGCAGTATTTT. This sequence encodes CASRLSPDTQYF. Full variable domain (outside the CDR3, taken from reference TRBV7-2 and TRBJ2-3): GAGVSQSPSNKVTEKGKDVELRCDPISGHTALYWYRQSLGQGLEFLIYFQGNSAPDKSGLPSDRFSAERTGGSVSTLTIQRTQQEDSAVYLCASRLSPDTQYFGPGTRLTVL.

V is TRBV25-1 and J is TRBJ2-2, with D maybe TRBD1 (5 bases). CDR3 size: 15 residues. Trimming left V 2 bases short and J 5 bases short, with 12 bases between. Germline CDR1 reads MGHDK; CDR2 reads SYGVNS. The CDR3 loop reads CASSEDRQGTGELFF. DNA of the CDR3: TGTGCCAGCAGTGAAGATCGGCAGGGAACCGGGGAGCTGTTTTTT.

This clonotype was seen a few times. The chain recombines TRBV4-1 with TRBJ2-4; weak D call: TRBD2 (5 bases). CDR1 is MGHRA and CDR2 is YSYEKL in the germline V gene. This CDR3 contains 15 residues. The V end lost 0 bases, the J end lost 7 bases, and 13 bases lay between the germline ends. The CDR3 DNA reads TGCGCCAGCAGCCAAGAAGGAGGCCCCGGGAACATTCAGTACTTC. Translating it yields CASSQEGGPGNIQYF.

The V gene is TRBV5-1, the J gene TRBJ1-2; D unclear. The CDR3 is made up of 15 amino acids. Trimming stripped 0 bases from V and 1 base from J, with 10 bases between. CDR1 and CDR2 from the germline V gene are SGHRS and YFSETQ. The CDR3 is CASSLALGLNYGYTF. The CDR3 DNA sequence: TGCGCCAGCAGCTTGGCCTTGGGTCTTAACTATGGCTACACCTTC.

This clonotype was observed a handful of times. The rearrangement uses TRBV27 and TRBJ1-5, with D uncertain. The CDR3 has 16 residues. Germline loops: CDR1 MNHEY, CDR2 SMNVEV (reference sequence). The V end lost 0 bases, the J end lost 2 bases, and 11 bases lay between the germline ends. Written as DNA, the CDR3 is TGTGCCAGCAGTTTATCGGACGGCGGGGGCAATCAGCCCCAGCATTTT. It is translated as CASSLSDGGGNQPQHF.

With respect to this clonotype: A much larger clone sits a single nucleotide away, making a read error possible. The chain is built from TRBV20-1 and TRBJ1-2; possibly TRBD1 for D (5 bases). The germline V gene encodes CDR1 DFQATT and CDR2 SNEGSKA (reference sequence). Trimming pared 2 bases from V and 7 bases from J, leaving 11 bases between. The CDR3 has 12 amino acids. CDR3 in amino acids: CSARPGDCGYTF. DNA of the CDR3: TGCAGTGCTAGACCGGGGGACTGTGGCTACACCTTC.

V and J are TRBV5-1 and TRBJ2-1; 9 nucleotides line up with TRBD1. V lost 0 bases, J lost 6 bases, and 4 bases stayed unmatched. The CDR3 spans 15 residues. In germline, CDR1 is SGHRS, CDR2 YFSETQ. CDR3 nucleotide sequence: TGCGCCAGCAGCTTGGCACAGGGGGCGCTCAATGAGCAGTTCTTC. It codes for CASSLAQGALNEQFF. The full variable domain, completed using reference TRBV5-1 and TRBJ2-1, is KAGVTQTPRYLIKTRGQQVTLSCSPISGHRSVSWYQQTPGQGLQFLFEYFSETQRNKGNFPGRFSGRQFSNSRSEMNVSTLELGDSALYLCASSLAQGALNEQFFGPGTRLTVL.

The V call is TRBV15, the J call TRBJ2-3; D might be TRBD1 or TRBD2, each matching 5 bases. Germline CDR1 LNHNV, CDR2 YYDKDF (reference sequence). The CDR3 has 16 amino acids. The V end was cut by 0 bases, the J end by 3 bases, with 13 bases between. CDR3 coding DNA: TGTGCCACCAGCAGAGATGAGGGACCGTTGACAGATACGCAGTATTTT. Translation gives CATSRDEGPLTDTQYF.